The 10 T cell receptor beta chains reported below all come from one sample, sequenced in a study of tumour-infiltrating T cells in Burkitt lymphoma. Sequencing used immunoSEQ multiplex PCR; TCRdb keeps in-frame clones, though not all of them. The sample holds 4,500 to 5,000 clones, 20% to 25% seen once. Source material: tumor tissue. Every receptor here comes from a human donor with diffuse large B-cell lymphoma.

This clone was observed a handful of times. This chain links TRBV10-3 with TRBJ2-7; the match to TRBD2 covers 8 bases. Germline CDR1 ENHRY, CDR2 SYGVKD. Trimming took 9 bases from V and 5 from J; bases not matched to a gene: 12. CDR3 length: 14 residues. DNA of the CDR3: TGTGCCATGGGGTCTCGGGCGGGAGGTCACGAGCAGTACTTC. It yields the protein CAMGSRAGGHEQYF.

The chain joins TRBV29-1 to TRBJ2-7; D unclear. The germline V gene has CDR1 SQVTM and CDR2 ANQGSEA. The CDR3 covers 10 residues. V was cut by 0 bases and J by 3 bases, with 0 bases left in between. The DNA for the CDR3 is TGCAGCGTTGAAGACTACGAGCAGTACTTC. This gives the protein CSVEDYEQYF.

The chain couples TRBV6-5 to TRBJ2-7, with a tentative D call TRBD2 (5 bases). V lost 6 bases and J lost 6, with 18 bases in between. The CDR3 contains 14 residues. The germline gives CDR1 MNHEY, CDR2 SVGAGI. This chain's CDR3 is CASSLLGDDGEQYF. CDR3 DNA: TGTGCCAGCAGCCTGTTGGGAGACGATGGCGAGCAGTACTTC.

The chain uses TRBV13 and TRBJ2-2; 7 bases fit TRBD1. The CDR3 is 15 amino acids. Germline V gives CDR1 PRHDT, CDR2 FYEKMQ (reference sequence). Trimming cost V 4 bases and J 1 base; bases outside gene matches: 3. The CDR3 DNA reads TGTGCCAGCAGCTCTAGGACAGGGAACACCGGGGAGCTGTTTTTT. It specifies CASSSRTGNTGELFF. The whole variable domain, remainder taken from reference TRBV13 and TRBJ2-2, is AAGVIQSPRHLIKEKRETATLKCYPIPRHDTVYWYQQGPGQDPQFLISFYEKMQSDKGSIPDRFSAQQFSDYHSELNMSSLELGDSALYFCASSSRTGNTGELFFGEGSRLTVL.

This clone turned up a few times. This sequence joins TRBV7-2 and TRBJ1-2, with D perhaps TRBD1 (5 bases). V lost 2 bases and J 0 bases, leaving 10 bases between the germline ends. The CDR3 consists of 15 residues. In germline, CDR1 is SGHTA, CDR2 FQGNSA. The DNA for the CDR3 is TGTGCCAGCAGCTTAAGGCAGGGAGCTAACTATGGCTACACCTTC. This gives the protein CASSLRQGANYGYTF.

This clone was detected a few times. This rearrangement joins TRBV29-1 to TRBJ2-7, with D perhaps TRBD1 (6 bases). Looked up from germline, CDR1 is SQVTM and CDR2 is ANQGSEA. The CDR3 runs to 14 residues. V shed 7 bases and J shed 2 bases, with 18 bases lying between them. CDR3 sequence (DNA): TGCAGCGCTACCTTCCGGGACAAGACCTACGAGCAGTACTTC. It encodes CSATFRDKTYEQYF.

The chain links TRBV13 to TRBJ1-1; tentatively, D is TRBD1 (5 bases). The CDR3 runs 12 residues. The ends were cut back, 4 bases at V and 6 bases at J, with 9 bases in the middle. The germline CDR1 and CDR2 sequences are PRHDT and FYEKMQ (reference sequence). CDR3 sequence reads: CASSWGVPEAFF. CDR3 coding DNA: TGTGCCAGCAGCTGGGGGGTCCCTGAAGCTTTCTTT.

CDR3 nucleotide sequence: TGTGCCAGCAGCTTAATATTGGGTGAAGCTTTCTTT. This codes for CASSLILGEAFF. The gene calls are TRBV7-2 and TRBJ1-1; D is unclear. The V gene lost 2 bases and the J gene lost 7 bases, with 8 bases spanning the gap. The CDR3 has 12 residues. The V gene's germline CDR1 is SGHTA and CDR2 FQGNSA.

This clone has only a few counts. This chain joins TRBV27 and TRBJ1-4, with D maybe TRBD1 (5 bases). This CDR3 has 14 amino acids. The V end lost 6 bases, the J end lost 7 bases, and 15 bases lay between the germline ends. Germline lookup yields CDR1 MNHEY and CDR2 SMNVEV (reference sequence). The CDR3 DNA sequence: TGTGCCAGCAGACCTCGGGGACCGGGTGAAAAACTGTTTTTT. It is translated as CASRPRGPGEKLFF.

This rearrangement joins TRBV7-6 to TRBJ2-3; weak D call: TRBD1 (6 bases). CDR3 length equals 14 residues. Germline loops: CDR1 SGHVS, CDR2 FNYEAQ. Trimming took 1 base from V and 5 from J, leaving 10 bases between them. The CDR3 coding sequence is TGTGCCAGCAGCTTAGTCAGGGGTAAAGATACGCAGTATTTT. This gives the protein CASSLVRGKDTQYF.